This TCR beta chain is from a study of shared clonotypes between healthy human individuals. Study details: Each donor's CD4 naive and CD4 memory cells filled three plates apiece, CD8 naive two, and CD8 memory one. Findings of the study overall: A reduction in generation probabilities was seen for non-shared clonotypes relative to those shared by all four donors.

The protocol was immunoSEQ multiplex PCR, while the TCRdb copy is restricted to in-frame clones and leaves out a portion. The sample lists around 700,000 clones; under 80% were seen once. Germline V lookup: CDR1 MNHEY, CDR2 SMNVEV (reference sequence). Trimming removed 5 bases from V and 4 bases from J; junction bases left unmatched: 9. There are 16 residues in the CDR3. Comment on this clone: Its antigen is unidentified.

The TCR originated in a woman aged 25 to 39 in good health. V and J are TRBV27 and TRBJ1-5; 9 bases are a match to TRBD1. Material: memory CD4+ T cells sorted from blood. This sample's subset: CD45RA-negative fraction. The CDR3 loop is CASSPGTGRRNQPQHF. Written as DNA, the CDR3 is TGTGCCAGCAGTCCAGGGACAGGGCGGCGTAATCAGCCCCAGCATTTT.